Each of the 31 T cell receptor beta chains below was sequenced from the same sample in a study of blood T cell repertoires in COVID-19. Sequencing used immunoSEQ multiplex PCR; TCRdb keeps in-frame clones, though not all of them. The table lists 300,000 or so clones, 70% to 90% of them singletons. Material for sequencing was peripheral blood. The source of these receptors is a woman aged 40 to 50 with acute or convalescent COVID-19.

This clone was recorded only once. This chain joins TRBV19 and TRBJ1-2, with 7 bases lining up with TRBD1. Germline V gene sequence: CDR1 LNHDA, CDR2 SQIVND (reference sequence). The CDR3 has 13 amino acids. V was clipped by 6 bases and J by 4 bases; unmatched bases: 5. The CDR3, as DNA: TGTGCCAGTAGGAGGGGGCGCGGCTATGGCTACACCTTC. Amino acid sequence: CASRRGRGYGYTF.

The rearrangement uses TRBV2 and TRBJ2-3; 8 bases match TRBD2. The length of the CDR3 is 15 residues. Germline V gene sequence: CDR1 SNHLY, CDR2 FYNNEI. With V trimmed by 5 bases and J by 8 bases, 12 bases remained unmatched. The CDR3 sequence is CASSPTSGLMVTQYF. The CDR3 coding sequence is TGTGCCAGCAGTCCAACTAGCGGCCTTATGGTTACGCAGTATTTT.

The V call is TRBV6-2 or TRBV6-3, the J call TRBJ2-5; TRBD2 aligns across 8 bases. CDR1 and CDR2 (germline): MNHEY, SVGEGT. The CDR3 totals 19 residues. The junction had 21 bases not matched to a gene; V was cut back by 4 bases and J by 5 bases. The CDR3 loop reads CASSLRGWKRGPPGETQYF. In DNA, the CDR3 is TGTGCCAGCAGTTTACGGGGATGGAAGCGGGGGCCCCCGGGGGAGACCCAGTACTTC.

The rearrangement joins TRBV9 to TRBJ1-6, with 8 bases fitting TRBD1. The junction had 4 bases not matched to a gene; V was cut back by 3 bases and J by 5 bases. Germline V gene lookup returns CDR1 SGDLS and CDR2 YYNGEE. The CDR3 consists of 15 residues. Here the CDR3 reads CASSGRDRNNSPLHF. The CDR3 nucleotides read TGTGCCAGCAGCGGCCGGGACAGGAATAATTCACCCCTCCACTTT.

The gene calls are TRBV5-1 and TRBJ2-1; 8 bases are shared with TRBD2. The CDR3 has 15 residues. Germline CDR1 reads SGHRS; CDR2 reads YFSETQ. Losses at the gene ends were 4 bases for V and 5 bases for J; bases not matched to a gene: 8. The CDR3 sequence: CASSPRTSSHNEQFF. The CDR3 bases are TGCGCCAGCAGCCCTAGGACTAGCAGCCACAATGAGCAGTTCTTC.

CDR3 region: CASSSLQGSYNSPLHF. For the CDR3, the DNA is TGCGCCAGCAGCTCGTTACAGGGTTCCTATAATTCACCCCTCCACTTT. The chain employs TRBV5-1 and TRBJ1-6; D may be TRBD1 (6 bases). Trimming took 3 bases from V and 1 from J, leaving 11 bases between them. Germline V CDR1 and CDR2: SGHRS, YFSETQ. The CDR3 has 16 amino acids.

This chain connects TRBV2 to TRBJ2-5; D is perhaps TRBD1 (6 bases). Germline V lookup: CDR1 SNHLY, CDR2 FYNNEI. Trimming pared 1 base from V and 5 bases from J, leaving 14 bases between. The CDR3 totals 15 residues. The CDR3, as DNA: TGTGCCAGCAGTGAAGGGTACAGGGTCGGCGAGACCCAGTACTTC. Translating gives CASSEGYRVGETQYF.

The chain employs TRBV19 and TRBJ1-2; 9 bases line up with TRBD1. Germline V gene sequence: CDR1 LNHDA, CDR2 SQIVND (reference sequence). The J segment lost 4 bases and the V segment lost 5 bases, leaving 5 bases of the junction unmatched. The CDR3 runs to 14 residues. CDR3: CASSVGQGTYGYTF. CDR3 bases: TGTGCCAGTAGTGTTGGACAGGGGACCTATGGCTACACCTTC.

The rearrangement links TRBV30 to TRBJ1-1; 7 nucleotides agree with TRBD1. From germline, CDR1 is GTSNPN and CDR2 SVGIG (reference sequence). CDR3 length: 11 amino acids. Losses at the gene ends were 3 bases for V and 11 bases for J; bases not matched to a gene: 6. Here the CDR3 DNA reads TGTGCCTGGAGCCGCGCAGGGGGGGCTTTCTTT. Its protein is CAWSRAGGAFF.

The rearrangement links TRBV7-2 to TRBJ2-1; D ambiguous. Trimming stripped 4 bases from V and 7 bases from J, with 14 bases between. CDR1 and CDR2 (germline): SGHTA, FQGNSA. The CDR3 sequence is 14 residues long. CDR3 region: CASSSAGWSNEQFF. The CDR3 DNA sequence: TGTGCCAGCAGCTCGGCAGGTTGGTCGAATGAGCAGTTCTTC. The whole variable domain, remainder taken from reference TRBV7-2 and TRBJ2-1, is GAGVSQSPSNKVTEKGKDVELRCDPISGHTALYWYRQSLGQGLEFLIYFQGNSAPDKSGLPSDRFSAERTGGSVSTLTIQRTQQEDSAVYLCASSSAGWSNEQFFGPGTRLTVL.

The chain carries TRBV10-3 and TRBJ1-5; 7 nucleotides align to TRBD1. Germline CDR1 and CDR2: ENHRY and SYGVKD. V shed 7 bases, J shed 6 bases, and the junction held 9 bases outside the gene matches. This CDR3 is 14 amino acids long. Here the CDR3 DNA reads TGTGCCATCAATCTCCGGGACAGTGCTCAGCCCCAGCATTTT. Residues: CAINLRDSAQPQHF.

The chain employs TRBV6-5 and TRBJ1-1; 10 positions agree with TRBD1. The length of the CDR3 is 16 residues. J gave up 1 base and V 2 bases, and 4 bases lay outside the gene matches. The germline V gene encodes CDR1 MNHEY and CDR2 SVGAGI. This CDR3 is CASSYGTGVSNTEAFF. Here the CDR3 DNA reads TGTGCCAGCAGTTACGGGACAGGGGTGTCGAACACTGAAGCTTTCTTT.

The chain links TRBV9 to TRBJ1-4, with TRBD1 matching over 7 bases. The germline V gene encodes CDR1 SGDLS and CDR2 YYNGEE. The CDR3 length is 16 residues. J gave up 6 bases and V 0 bases, and 8 bases lay outside the gene matches. The CDR3 sequence: CASSVGRGTAHEKLFF. CDR3 DNA sequence: TGTGCCAGCAGCGTAGGTAGGGGGACAGCGCATGAAAAACTGTTTTTT.

The chain uses TRBV7-8 and TRBJ2-2; the D is unclear. V was shortened by 1 base and J by 7 bases, with 13 bases between the two germline ends. The germline gives CDR1 SGHVS, CDR2 FQNEAQ. CDR3 length: 15 residues. The CDR3 DNA sequence: TGTGCCAGCAGCTTAGAACGGGTATCGATCGGGGAGCTGTTTTTT. Its protein product is CASSLERVSIGELFF. Using reference TRBV7-8 and TRBJ2-2 for the parts outside the CDR3, the full variable domain is GAGVSQSPRYKVAKRGQDVALRCDPISGHVSLFWYQQALGQGPEFLTYFQNEAQLDKSGLPSDRFFAERPEGSVSTLKIQRTQQEDSAVYLCASSLERVSIGELFFGEGSRLTVL.

V and J are TRBV5-8 and TRBJ1-6; 8 bases fit TRBD1. The germline V gene encodes CDR1 SGHTS and CDR2 YDEGEE. V dropped 4 bases and J dropped 10; count of bases not matched to a gene: 7. The CDR3 covers 14 residues. CDR3 region: CASSPRTGSSPLHF. The DNA for the CDR3 is TGTGCCAGCAGCCCAAGGACAGGGTCCTCACCCCTCCACTTT.

This rearrangement joins TRBV7-9 to TRBJ2-5; possible D gene TRBD1, 5 bases. Per germline, CDR1 SEHNR and CDR2 FQNEAQ (reference sequence). This CDR3 has 14 amino acids. Trimming removed 3 bases at V and 4 bases at J, with 12 bases between. In DNA, the CDR3 is TGTGCCAGCAGCTTCAGGGCCGGTAGAGAGACCCAGTACTTC. Translating it yields CASSFRAGRETQYF. The full variable domain, with the rest looked up from reference TRBV7-9 and TRBJ2-5, is DTGVSQNPRHKITKRGQNVTFRCDPISEHNRLYWYRQTLGQGPEFLTYFQNEAQLEKSRLLSDRFSAERPKGSFSTLEIQRTEQGDSAMYLCASSFRAGRETQYFGPGTRLLVL.

The V call is TRBV24-1, the J call TRBJ1-2; 8 nucleotides align to TRBD1. The V and J ends lost 4 bases and 2 bases, in that order; junction bases with no gene match: 5. CDR3 length equals 15 residues. Germline V CDR1 and CDR2: KGHDR, SFDVKD. The CDR3 DNA follows: TGTGCCACCAGTGACCCCCGGACAGGGAACTATGGCTACACCTTC. This gives the protein CATSDPRTGNYGYTF.

V gene TRBV25-1 combines with J gene TRBJ1-1; D unresolved. Germline V lookup: CDR1 MGHDK, CDR2 SYGVNS. V was pared by 5 bases and J by 2 bases, with 6 bases between. This CDR3 contains 12 residues. CDR3 coding DNA: TGTGCCAGCAGTTTCAGTAACACTGAAGCTTTCTTT. It translates to CASSFSNTEAFF.

The chain employs TRBV9 and TRBJ1-2, with D unresolved. The V end was cut by 3 bases, the J end by 0 bases, with 21 bases between. Germline lookup yields CDR1 SGDLS and CDR2 YYNGEE. The CDR3 is made up of 18 amino acids. The CDR3 nucleotides are TGTGCCAGCAGCGGACTAGGAGGTGGTCGGCCAGCTAACTATGGCTACACCTTC. Its translation is CASSGLGGGRPANYGYTF.

The chain employs TRBV15 and TRBJ1-3, with 10 bases aligning to TRBD1. V trimming: 2 bases; J trimming: 9 bases; junction bases outside the gene matches: 7. CDR3 length: 15 amino acids. In germline, CDR1 is LNHNV, CDR2 YYDKDF (reference sequence). CDR3 residues: CATSRPGQGISTIYF. Written as DNA, the CDR3 is TGTGCCACCAGCAGACCGGGACAGGGGATTAGCACCATATATTTT.

The gene calls are TRBV5-1 and TRBJ1-3; 9 nucleotides match TRBD1. The CDR3 has 18 amino acids. J lost 1 base, V lost 1 base, and 9 bases had no gene match. CDR1 SGHRS and CDR2 YFSETQ come from the germline V gene. For the CDR3, the DNA is TGCGCCAGCAGCTTGAGCCTACAGGGGGCCGATTCTGGAAACACCATATATTTT. Its protein is CASSLSLQGADSGNTIYF.

The chain recombines TRBV12-3 or TRBV12-4 with TRBJ2-3; D remains unclear. V shed 5 bases and J shed 6 bases, with 9 bases lying between them. This CDR3 comprises 12 residues. CDR3 sequence (DNA): TGTGCCAGCAGTCCCTCAGGTGATACGCAGTATTTT. As protein: CASSPSGDTQYF.

The rearrangement uses TRBV7-2 and TRBJ1-2; D gene ambiguous. V was pared by 5 bases and J by 8 bases, with 15 bases between. Germline V gene lookup returns CDR1 SGHTA and CDR2 FQGNSA. The CDR3 has 13 residues. The CDR3 bases are TGTGCCAGCAGCAACCTCGAGGGCGGAGGCTACACCTTC. Translating gives CASSNLEGGGYTF. The full variable domain, rest sourced from reference TRBV7-2 and TRBJ1-2, is GAGVSQSPSNKVTEKGKDVELRCDPISGHTALYWYRQSLGQGLEFLIYFQGNSAPDKSGLPSDRFSAERTGGSVSTLTIQRTQQEDSAVYLCASSNLEGGGYTFGSGTRLTVV.

The gene calls are TRBV14 and TRBJ2-2; a weak D match, TRBD2 (5 bases). The V end was cut by 8 bases, the J end by 4 bases, with 17 bases between. The CDR3 contains 15 residues. CDR1 SGHDN and CDR2 FVKESK come from the germline V gene. The CDR3 DNA reads TGTGCCAGCCGTCCGAGGGCCTTGGCCACCGGGGAGCTGTTTTTT. Amino acids: CASRPRALATGELFF. Using reference TRBV14 and TRBJ2-2 for the parts outside the CDR3, the full variable domain is EAGVTQFPSHSVIEKGQTVTLRCDPISGHDNLYWYRRVMGKEIKFLLHFVKESKQDESGMPNNRFLAERTGGTYSTLKVQPAELEDSGVYFCASRPRALATGELFFGEGSRLTVL.

This CDR3 is CASSYGQGYQPQHF. The DNA of the CDR3 is TGTGCCAGCAGTTACGGGCAGGGGTACCAGCCCCAGCATTTT. The gene calls are TRBV6-5 and TRBJ1-5, with D possibly TRBD1 on 6 matching bases. The CDR3 spans 14 residues. Germline V lookup: CDR1 MNHEY, CDR2 SVGAGI. Deletions cut 2 bases from V and 7 bases from J, with 12 bases between.

The chain employs TRBV18 and TRBJ1-2; D unresolved. Looked up from germline, CDR1 is KGHSH and CDR2 is LQKENI. The CDR3 totals 13 residues. The V end was cut by 8 bases, the J end by 5 bases, with 15 bases between. The CDR3 region is CASRETSLYGYTF. Here the CDR3 DNA reads TGTGCCAGCAGGGAGACTAGCTTATATGGCTACACCTTC.

The genes are TRBV30 and TRBJ1-2; no definite D call. CDR3 length: 12 amino acids. Trimming left V 5 bases short and J 4 bases short, with 11 bases between. Germline CDR1 and CDR2: GTSNPN and SVGIG (reference sequence). Here the CDR3 reads CAWSPGSYGYTF. The CDR3 region has the DNA TGTGCCTGGTCCCCCGGGAGCTATGGCTACACCTTC.

The chain links TRBV2 to TRBJ1-5; 11 bases are shared with TRBD1. This CDR3 has 15 amino acids. Trimming removed 5 bases from V and 5 bases from J; junction bases left unmatched: 5. The germline CDR1 and CDR2 sequences are SNHLY and FYNNEI. CDR3 coding DNA: TGTGCCAGCAGTCCGGACAGGGGGCCCCATCAGCCCCAGCATTTT. It yields the protein CASSPDRGPHQPQHF.

The count of this clone is one. The V gene is TRBV10-3, the J gene TRBJ1-1; 8 positions agree with TRBD1. The germline CDR1 and CDR2 sequences are ENHRY and SYGVKD. Trimming at V came to 10 bases and at J to 3 bases, leaving 10 bases not matched to a gene. This CDR3 has 14 residues. The CDR3 DNA reads as TGTGCCACTTCGCAGGGGGCGAGAGACACTGAAGCTTTCTTT. Translating it yields CATSQGARDTEAFF.

The rearrangement joins TRBV4-1 to TRBJ2-1; D is possibly TRBD2 (5 bases). V lost 2 bases to trimming and J lost 3 bases, with 8 bases between them. CDR3 length: 14 residues. Germline V lookup: CDR1 MGHRA, CDR2 YSYEKL. The CDR3 DNA follows: TGCGCCAGCAGCCAAAACGGGATCTACAATGAGCAGTTCTTC. Residues: CASSQNGIYNEQFF.

This chain joins TRBV7-2 and TRBJ2-3; TRBD2 matches 11 bases. Germline CDR1 is SGHTA and CDR2 is FQGNSA. The CDR3 is 16 residues long. The junction had 3 bases not matched to a gene; V was cut back by 3 bases and J by 1 base. CDR3 DNA sequence: TGTGCCAGCAGCTTTAGCGGGGGGGCTGGCACAGATACGCAGTATTTT. Encoded protein: CASSFSGGAGTDTQYF.